This T cell receptor (beta chain) derives from a study of cytomegalovirus exposure and HLA in healthy donors (dated 2017 in TCRdb). For the study in its entirety: According to a later analysis, one platform produced both the 120 validation repertoires and the roughly 660 repertoires of the first cohort. The study aimed to test whether signatures of past pathogen exposure could be identified by cataloging public T cell receptors. A separate validation cohort of approximately 120 different subjects was used in addition to the roughly 700-subject first cohort. The study combined high-throughput TCR immunosequencing, statistical association of individual TCRs with disease status, and machine learning to predict cytomegalovirus infection status.

This clone was seen just once. It has no known antigen specificity. Base quality data are lacking; no much larger clone is found one base away. Receptor libraries were prepared by the immunoSEQ multiplex PCR assay. Regarding the original processing steps: A statistical classification framework was built for diagnosing cytomegalovirus status from the catalog of TCR beta chain sequences. TCRdb holds this immuneACCESS table with in-frame rearrangements only. Some clones are missing; in checked studies, unresolved V genes explain under half, and the rest has no known cause. The DNA was the basis for D and trimming; V, J and clone size are from that table. Within this sample are approximately 180,000 clones, with 80% to 90% of them counted one time only. Of the sample, roughly 1.5% is held by the ten largest clones. From the cysteine up to the phenylalanine, the CDR3 has a length of 15 residues. The retained sequence is limited to the CDR3, 45 bases, with the frame set at the first base. Via the germline V gene, CDR1 is SGHRS and CDR2 YFSETQ. After removal of 0 bases from V and 2 bases from J, the junction retains 2 bases not matched to a gene.

Separate from the approximately 700-subject first cohort, the validation cohort of 95 to 150 subjects was the group to which the donors belonged. Overall study results and their limits: All 120 repertoires were used to score co-occurrence in the validation cohort in a later analysis, because that analysis had no HLA typing for the cohort. It was suggested by the authors that the approach could potentially be generalized to other disease states and immunological phenotypes. Most TCR sequences were observed very rarely across donors, whereas some public TCRs were present in many individuals. In vitro tests confirmed that a few of the cytomegalovirus-associated TCR beta chains recognize cytomegalovirus antigens. Subsequent analysis determined that TCRs grouped into clusters in the first cohort also showed a tendency toward co-occurrence across the 90 to 150 validation repertoires, and 85% to 95% of cluster scores exceeded 0. The classifier was reported to diagnose cytomegalovirus status with high specificity and sensitivity in both the original and validation cohorts. A total of 150 to 200 TCR beta chains were listed by the study as associated with cytomegalovirus.

The receptor was derived from a woman in her 30s in good health and CMV-seronegative. The sequencing input was PBMCs. Here the chain combines TRBV5-1 and TRBJ2-5, and 9 bases in between align with TRBD2. The DNA is TGCGCCAGCAGCTTGGTAGCGGGGGAGCAAGAGACCCAGTACTTC. Its protein reads: CASSLVAGEQETQYF.